This T cell receptor (beta chain) was sequenced in a study of blood T cell repertoires in COVID-19 (TCRdb year 2020). About the investigation overall: The collaborator samples originated in the United States, Italy and Spain and spanned the acute and convalescent phases of COVID-19. The repertoires were released in a freely available public database intended as a resource for research on the immune response to SARS-CoV-2. Where HLA class I and class II types were available, the types were taken from metadata supplied by the sample provider, not from assay-based typing. The prospective study material was composed of cDNA or gDNA derived from T cells, B-cell-depleted T cells, or PBMCs. Deeply sampled blood TCRbeta repertoires from subjects exposed to, actively infected with, or recovered from COVID-19 were included in the dataset. The samples were drawn from the first 160 participants of the ongoing ImmuneRACE study and from over 950 subjects provided by 6 global collaborators. The sample metadata nearly always contained a de-identified subject ID, COVID-19 status, age in years and sex. Summary of the overall study and its limitations: How much clinical and demographic metadata was included differed by source and by participant, and the metadata was provided uncurated.

The immunoSEQ Assay, a bias-controlled multiplex PCR, was used to amplify TCRbeta CDR3 regions from genomic DNA. Per the authors' processing: The number of nucleated cells in each sample was estimated by amplification of reference gene primers within the assay. To quantify the absolute abundance of each unique TCRbeta CDR3 rearrangement, sequence reads were collapsed and filtered. Productive Simpson clonality was computed per sample as the square root of Simpson's diversity index over productive rearrangements. The immuneACCESS repertoire file appears here via TCRdb, limited to in-frame rearrangements. These files lack a portion of the clones; in checked studies, under half of the deficit traces to unresolved V genes, and the cause of the others is not known. V, J and clone size are those of that table, while D and trimming were read from the DNA. For this sample the table gives about 46,000 clones, of which 87% were detected only once. Around a sixth of the sample lies in the top ten.

A note on this clone: Its target antigen remains unknown. The input lacks base qualities; no much larger clone sits a single base away.

Collaborating institutions collected whole blood in K2EDTA tubes following their own protocols. For TCRbeta analysis, collaborator samples were shipped as frozen whole blood, as isolated PBMCs, or as DNA extracted from either sample type. Material for sequencing was peripheral blood. This TCR derives from a human donor in a cohort sampled during active COVID-19.

The DNA reads as follows: TGTGCCGGGTCAGACGGGAGCTTGCAGAATGAAGCTTTCTTT. Translated, it reads CAGSDGSLQNEAFF. This chain is built from TRBV28 and TRBJ1-1, with the D gene not confidently named. Inclusive of the bounding cysteine and phenylalanine, the CDR3 is 14 residues long. The retained sequence is limited to the CDR3, 42 bases, with the frame set at the first base. For CDR1 and CDR2, the germline V gene lists MDHEN and SYDVKM. Trimming costs V 11 bases and J 7 bases, and their ends lie 23 bases apart.